The entry below gives a single T cell receptor beta chain sequence along with its context. The target antigen is unknown. V was pared by 1 base and J by 0 bases, with 7 bases between. This CDR3 has 14 residues. Germline V gives CDR1 SGHTS, CDR2 YDEGEE. The data originate from a study of T cell responses to AZD1222 COVID-19 vaccine. Findings of the study overall: The donors showed a predominance of white British ancestry and of females, with possible underestimation of clonal diversity. Spike was spanned by vaccine-associated CD4 TCRs, which were dominant at 160-218 and 743-854. Regions left unmutated in variants are reportedly the target of nearly half of spike-specific TCRs. Seropositive status at baseline applied to only a handful of AZD1222 recipients.

Profiling relied on immunoSEQ multiplex PCR, and the TCRdb table lists in-frame clones only, not all of them. The sample contains under 100,000 clones, 70% to 90% of which appear only once. The sample was peripheral blood, taken on day 0 of AZD1222 vaccination. The TCR sequence derives from an adult in good health. The genes are TRBV5-8 and TRBJ1-2; the D is unclear. CDR3 sequence reads: CASSLNGANYGYTF. The CDR3 coding sequence is TGTGCCAGCAGCTTGAACGGAGCTAACTATGGCTACACCTTC.